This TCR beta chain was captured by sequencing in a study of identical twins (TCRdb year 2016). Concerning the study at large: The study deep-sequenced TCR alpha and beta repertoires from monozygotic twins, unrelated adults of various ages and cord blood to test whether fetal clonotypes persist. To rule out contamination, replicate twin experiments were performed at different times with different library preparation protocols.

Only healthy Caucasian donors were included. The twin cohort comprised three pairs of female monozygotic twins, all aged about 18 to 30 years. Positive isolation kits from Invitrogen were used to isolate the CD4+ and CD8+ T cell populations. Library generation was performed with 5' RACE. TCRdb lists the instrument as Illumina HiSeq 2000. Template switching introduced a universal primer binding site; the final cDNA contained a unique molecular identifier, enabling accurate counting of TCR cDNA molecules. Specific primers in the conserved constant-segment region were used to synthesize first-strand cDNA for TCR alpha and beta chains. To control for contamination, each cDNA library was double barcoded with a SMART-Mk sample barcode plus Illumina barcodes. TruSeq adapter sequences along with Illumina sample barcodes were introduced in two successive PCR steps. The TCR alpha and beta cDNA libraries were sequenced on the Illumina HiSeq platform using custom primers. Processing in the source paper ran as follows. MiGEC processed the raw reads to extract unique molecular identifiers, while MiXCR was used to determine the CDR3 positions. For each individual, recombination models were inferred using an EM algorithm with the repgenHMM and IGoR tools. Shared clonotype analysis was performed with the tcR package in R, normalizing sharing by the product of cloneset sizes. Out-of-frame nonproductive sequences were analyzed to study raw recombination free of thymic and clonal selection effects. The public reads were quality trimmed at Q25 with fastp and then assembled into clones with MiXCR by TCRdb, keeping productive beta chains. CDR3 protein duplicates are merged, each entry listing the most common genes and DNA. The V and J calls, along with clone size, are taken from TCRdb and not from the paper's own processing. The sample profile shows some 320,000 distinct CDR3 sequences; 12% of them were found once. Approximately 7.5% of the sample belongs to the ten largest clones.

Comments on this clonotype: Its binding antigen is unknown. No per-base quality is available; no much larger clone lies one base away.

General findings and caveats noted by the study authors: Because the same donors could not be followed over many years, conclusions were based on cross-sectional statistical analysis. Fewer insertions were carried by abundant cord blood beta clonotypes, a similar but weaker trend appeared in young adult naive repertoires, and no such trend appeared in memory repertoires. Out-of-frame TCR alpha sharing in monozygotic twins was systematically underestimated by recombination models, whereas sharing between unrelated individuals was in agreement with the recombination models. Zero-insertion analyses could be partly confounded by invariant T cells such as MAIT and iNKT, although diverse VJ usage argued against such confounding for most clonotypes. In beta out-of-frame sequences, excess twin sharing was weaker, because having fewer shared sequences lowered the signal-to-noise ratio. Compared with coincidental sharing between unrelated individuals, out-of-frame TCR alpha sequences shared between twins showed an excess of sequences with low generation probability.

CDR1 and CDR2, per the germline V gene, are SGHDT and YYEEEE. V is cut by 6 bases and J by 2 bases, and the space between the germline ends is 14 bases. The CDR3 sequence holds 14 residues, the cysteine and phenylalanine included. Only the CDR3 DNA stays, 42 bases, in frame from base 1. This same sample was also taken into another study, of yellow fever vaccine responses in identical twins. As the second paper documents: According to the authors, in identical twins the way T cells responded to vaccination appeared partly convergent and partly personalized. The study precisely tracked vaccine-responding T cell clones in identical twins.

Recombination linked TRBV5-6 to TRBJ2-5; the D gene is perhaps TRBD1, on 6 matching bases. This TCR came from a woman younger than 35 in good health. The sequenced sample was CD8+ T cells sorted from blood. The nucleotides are TGTGCCAGCACCTCCCGGACAGAACAAGAGACCCAGTACTTC. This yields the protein CASTSRTEQETQYF.